The 25 T cell receptor beta chains presented below share a single source sample, sequenced in a study of blood T cell repertoires in COVID-19. TCRdb keeps only in-frame clones here, not all; method: immunoSEQ multiplex PCR. The sample contains 150,000 or so clones, over 75% of which appear only once. Sequenced: peripheral blood. Receptors were obtained from a man between 60 and 75 years old who had recovered from COVID-19.

This clone was found a few times. J is TRBJ2-7 and V is TRBV7-9; D possibly corresponds to TRBD1 (6 bases). Germline V lookup: CDR1 SEHNR, CDR2 FQNEAQ (reference sequence). The ends were cut back, 1 base at V and 4 bases at J, with 14 bases in the middle. This CDR3 comprises 15 residues. The CDR3: CASSLDRARGYEQYF. Here the CDR3 DNA reads TGTGCCAGCAGCTTAGACAGGGCCCGCGGGTACGAGCAGTACTTC. The whole variable domain, remainder taken from reference TRBV7-9 and TRBJ2-7, is DTGVSQNPRHKITKRGQNVTFRCDPISEHNRLYWYRQTLGQGPEFLTYFQNEAQLEKSRLLSDRFSAERPKGSFSTLEIQRTEQGDSAMYLCASSLDRARGYEQYFGPGTRLTVT.

The rearrangement uses TRBV27 and TRBJ1-2; 10 positions match TRBD1. The germline CDR1 and CDR2 sequences are MNHEY and SMNVEV (reference sequence). The CDR3 runs 14 residues. J was trimmed by 7 bases and V by 6 bases; bases with no gene match: 8. CDR3 protein: CASSQGQGIGGYTF. CDR3 coding DNA: TGTGCCAGCAGCCAGGGACAGGGGATAGGTGGCTACACCTTC.

J is TRBJ2-5 and V is TRBV18; D is unclear. Germline CDR1 is KGHSH and CDR2 is LQKENI. The CDR3 has 15 amino acids. Trimming shortened V by 3 bases and J by 2 bases, and 13 bases separated the two germline ends. The CDR3 loop reads CASSPLPAAQETQYF. The CDR3 nucleotides read TGTGCCAGCTCACCCCTCCCGGCGGCGCAAGAGACCCAGTACTTC.

The V gene is TRBV5-1, the J gene TRBJ1-1, with a tentative D call TRBD1 (5 bases). V shed 4 bases and J shed 3 bases, with 16 bases lying between them. From germline, CDR1 is SGHRS and CDR2 YFSETQ. The CDR3 extends over 15 amino acids. CDR3: CASSGQGGADTEAFF. In DNA form, the CDR3 reads TGCGCCAGCAGCGGCCAGGGTGGGGCGGACACTGAAGCTTTCTTT. The full variable domain, in which reference TRBV5-1 and TRBJ1-1 provide the parts outside the CDR3, is KAGVTQTPRYLIKTRGQQVTLSCSPISGHRSVSWYQQTPGQGLQFLFEYFSETQRNKGNFPGRFSGRQFSNSRSEMNVSTLELGDSALYLCASSGQGGADTEAFFGQGTRLTVV.

The chain has TRBV19 and TRBJ1-6, with D tentatively TRBD1 (5 bases). V lost 7 bases and J 7 bases, leaving 11 bases between the germline ends. The CDR3 extends over 13 amino acids. Germline V gene sequence: CDR1 LNHDA, CDR2 SQIVND (reference sequence). The CDR3 sequence: CASNGGMNSPLHF. CDR3 sequence (DNA): TGTGCCAGTAACGGGGGAATGAATTCACCCCTCCACTTT.

This chain joins TRBV30 and TRBJ2-3; 7 bases line up with TRBD2. V gave up 1 base and J gave up 8 bases; unmatched junction bases: 6. The CDR3 length is 13 residues. CDR1 is GTSNPN, CDR2 SVGIG, per germline (reference sequence). The CDR3 is CAWSESGEGTQYF. CDR3 bases: TGTGCCTGGAGTGAAAGCGGGGAAGGTACGCAGTATTTT. Based on the CDR3 plus reference TRBV30 and TRBJ2-3, the full variable domain is SQTIHQWPATLVQPVGSPLSLECTVEGTSNPNLYWYRQAAGRGLQLLFYSVGIGQISSEVPQNLSASRPQDRQFILSSKKLLLSDSGFYLCAWSESGEGTQYFGPGTRLTVL.

The chain recombines TRBV7-3 with TRBJ2-1, with TRBD1 matching 10 bases. Looked up from germline, CDR1 is SGHTA and CDR2 is FQGTGA. CDR3 size: 14 residues. The J segment lost 8 bases and the V segment lost 5 bases, leaving 6 bases of the junction unmatched. This CDR3 is CASSGTGARDEQFF. The CDR3 DNA reads as TGTGCCAGCAGCGGGACAGGGGCAAGGGATGAGCAGTTCTTC.

The chain joins TRBV27 to TRBJ1-3, with no clear D. Trimming removed 6 bases from V and 4 bases from J, with 19 bases in between. The CDR3 is made up of 16 amino acids. From germline, CDR1 is MNHEY and CDR2 SMNVEV (reference sequence). Here the CDR3 DNA reads TGTGCCAGCAGGTTAGGTGGGAGTCTCGGCGGAAACACCATATATTTT. This gives the protein CASRLGGSLGGNTIYF.

The V gene is TRBV3-1 (or the pseudogene TRBV3-2), the J gene TRBJ1-6; no clear D. The CDR3 is 14 amino acids. V was cut by 0 bases and J by 8 bases, with 8 bases left in between. CDR1 LGHDT and CDR2 YNNKEL come from the germline V gene (reference sequence). CDR3 in DNA: TGTGCCAGCAGCCAAGATCAACGGGATTCACCCCTCCACTTT. Encoded protein: CASSQDQRDSPLHF.

V and J are TRBV5-1 and TRBJ2-3, with unresolved D. Germline V lookup: CDR1 SGHRS, CDR2 YFSETQ. Trimming took off 4 bases at V and 7 bases at J, with 16 bases between the two ends. The CDR3 extends over 14 amino acids. The CDR3 coding sequence is TGCGCCAGCAGCACCGACTCCAACGCGAATACGCAGTATTTT. This sequence encodes CASSTDSNANTQYF.

The CDR3 sequence: CASSQGSGGYYEQYF. The DNA for the CDR3 is TGTGCCAGCAGCCAAGGTAGCGGGGGATATTACGAGCAGTACTTC. The rearrangement uses TRBV3-1 (or the pseudogene TRBV3-2) and TRBJ2-7; 9 bases align to TRBD2. Germline CDR1 reads LGHDT; CDR2 reads YNNKEL (reference sequence). The V and J ends lost 1 base and 4 bases, in that order; junction bases with no gene match: 5. The CDR3 sequence is 15 residues long.

The rearrangement links TRBV3-1 (or the pseudogene TRBV3-2) to TRBJ1-6; the match to TRBD1 covers 8 bases. Trimming cost V 3 bases and J 5 bases; bases outside gene matches: 0. Germline V gene data show CDR1 as LGHDT and CDR2 as YNNKEL (reference sequence). The CDR3 is 14 amino acids. CDR3 protein: CASSQTGDNSPLHF. DNA of the CDR3: TGTGCCAGCAGCCAGACAGGGGATAATTCACCCCTCCACTTT.

The chain couples TRBV6-5 to TRBJ2-7, with D uncertain. Germline V lookup: CDR1 MNHEY, CDR2 SVGAGI. CDR3 length: 12 amino acids. V dropped 8 bases and J dropped 3 bases, with 11 bases sitting between them. The CDR3 DNA reads TGTGCCAGCTCTATCCGCAACTACGAGCAGTACTTC. Amino acid sequence: CASSIRNYEQYF.

The chain recombines TRBV5-4 with TRBJ2-1; TRBD2 matches 7 bases. Trimming removed 2 bases from V and 7 bases from J; junction bases left unmatched: 21. CDR1 and CDR2 from the germline V gene are SGHNT and YYREEE (reference sequence). There are 19 residues in the CDR3. This chain's CDR3 is CASSFSQLSVGSGFNEQFF. CDR3 sequence (DNA): TGTGCCAGCAGCTTCTCACAACTTAGCGTCGGTAGCGGGTTTAATGAGCAGTTCTTC.

For this clone: An end of the junction does not agree with germline; a read error may underlie this. V and J are TRBV7-7 and TRBJ2-3, with D maybe TRBD2 (6 bases). CDR3 length: 15 amino acids. CDR1 and CDR2 from the germline V gene are SSHAT and FNYEAQ (reference sequence). DNA of the CDR3: TGTGCTAGCAGCCCTTTGGGACTTCTCACAGATACGCAGTATTTT. Its protein is CASSPLGLLTDTQYF.

This chain uses TRBV7-6 with TRBJ2-2, with 8 nucleotides matching TRBD1. CDR1 and CDR2 (germline): SGHVS, FNYEAQ. This CDR3 comprises 14 residues. V shed 5 bases, J shed 4 bases, and the junction held 3 bases outside the gene matches. CDR3 nucleotides: TGTGCCAGCAGCGTACAGGGGGTCACCGGGGAGCTGTTTTTT. Translated: CASSVQGVTGELFF.

This chain uses TRBV6-5 with TRBJ1-2; 7 nucleotides agree with TRBD1. Germline V lookup: CDR1 MNHEY, CDR2 SVGAGI. The CDR3 spans 13 residues. After removal of 6 bases from V and 2 bases from J, the junction contained 3 bases not matched to a gene. CDR3 DNA sequence: TGTGCCAGCAGGGAGACAGGGAACTATGGCTACACCTTC. This sequence encodes CASRETGNYGYTF.

The chain links TRBV25-1 to TRBJ2-3; 9 nucleotides agree with TRBD1. Unmatched junction bases numbered 11, after V lost 6 bases and J lost 4 bases. CDR3 size: 16 residues. Germline V gene data show CDR1 as MGHDK and CDR2 as SYGVNS. CDR3 in amino acids: CASSQWKGQGADTQYF. CDR3 bases: TGTGCCAGCAGCCAATGGAAGGGACAGGGCGCAGATACGCAGTATTTT.

V is TRBV7-9 and J is TRBJ1-6, with 11 bases aligning to TRBD1. Germline lookup yields CDR1 SEHNR and CDR2 FQNEAQ (reference sequence). With V trimmed by 5 bases and J by 5 bases, 5 bases remained unmatched. The CDR3 is 16 amino acids. The CDR3 DNA is TGTGCCAGCAGCCCCTGGGACAGGGGGGATAATTCACCCCTCCACTTT. Amino acid sequence: CASSPWDRGDNSPLHF.

This sequence joins TRBV12-5 and TRBJ2-7; 11 nucleotides match TRBD1. Germline V gene lookup returns CDR1 LGHNT and CDR2 FRNRAP. This CDR3 has 17 amino acids. After removal of 1 base from V and 4 bases from J, the junction contained 9 bases not matched to a gene. The CDR3 is CASGLATGTGGVYEQYF. The CDR3 DNA reads as TGTGCTAGTGGTTTGGCTACCGGGACAGGGGGAGTATACGAGCAGTACTTC.

The chain is built from TRBV6-5 and TRBJ1-2; tentative D call: TRBD1 (5 bases). Trimming took 0 bases from V and 0 from J, leaving 11 bases between them. The CDR3 totals 16 residues. Per germline, CDR1 MNHEY and CDR2 SVGAGI. DNA of the CDR3: TGTGCCAGCAGTTACTCGCAGGGTCCCACTAACTATGGCTACACCTTC. Protein sequence: CASSYSQGPTNYGYTF.

The chain is built from TRBV18 and TRBJ1-1; 7 bases are shared with TRBD1. Trimming cost V 1 base and J 1 base; bases outside gene matches: 3. This CDR3 contains 15 residues. Per germline, CDR1 KGHSH and CDR2 LQKENI. CDR3 amino acids: CASSPQQGTNTEAFF. In DNA, the CDR3 is TGTGCCAGCTCACCACAACAGGGGACGAACACTGAAGCTTTCTTT. The full variable domain, its missing parts supplied by reference TRBV18 and TRBJ1-1, is NAGVMQNPRHLVRRRGQEARLRCSPMKGHSHVYWYRQLPEEGLKFMVYLQKENIIDESGMPKERFSAEFPKEGPSILRIQQVVRGDSAAYFCASSPQQGTNTEAFFGQGTRLTVV.

This CDR3 is CASSVATGGEQFF. For the CDR3, the DNA is TGTGCCAGCAGCGTAGCTACAGGAGGGGAGCAGTTCTTC. V usage is TRBV9 and J usage is TRBJ2-1; D might be TRBD2 (6 bases). The length of the CDR3 is 13 residues. Germline V gives CDR1 SGDLS, CDR2 YYNGEE. V gave up 0 bases and J gave up 10 bases, with 11 bases separating them.

V and J are TRBV5-1 and TRBJ2-5; 9 bases are shared with TRBD2. V lost 6 bases to trimming and J lost 5 bases; unmatched junction nucleotides: 11. The CDR3 contains 15 residues. The V gene's germline CDR1 is SGHRS and CDR2 YFSETQ. As DNA, the CDR3 is TGCGCCAGCACTTACCTGGCGGGGGGGGAGGAGACCCAGTACTTC. Translated: CASTYLAGGEETQYF.

CDR3 amino acids: CASSRTGESGNTIYF. For the CDR3, the DNA is TGTGCCAGCAGTCGAACAGGGGAATCTGGAAACACCATATATTTT. V and J are TRBV3-1 (or the pseudogene TRBV3-2) and TRBJ1-3; 7 bases fit TRBD1. This CDR3 has 15 amino acids. The junction had 6 bases not matched to a gene; V was cut back by 6 bases and J by 1 base. CDR1 is LGHDT, CDR2 YNNKEL, per germline (reference sequence).